This T cell receptor beta chain comes out of a study of blood T cell repertoires in COVID-19. Overall study context: Acute-phase and convalescent COVID-19 samples originated in the United States, Italy and Spain. In each case, the material was cDNA or gDNA derived from T cells, B-cell-depleted T cells, or PBMCs.

Followed longitudinally, the Seattle patients had been enrolled during active infection. Germline V lookup: CDR1 SGHNT, CDR2 YYREEE (reference sequence). V dropped 0 bases and J dropped 4; count of bases not matched to a gene: 7. The CDR3 runs to 17 residues. Original data processing: Reference gene primer amplification gave estimated nucleated cell counts. Profiled with immunoSEQ multiplex PCR; TCRdb holds only in-frame clones, not every one. V, J and clone size derive from that table, while D and trimming were established from the DNA sequence. The data show approximately 140,000 clones, around 85% seen once.

This chain links TRBV5-4 with TRBJ2-5; TRBD2 agrees at 12 bases. This receptor was identified in a woman in her sixties with COVID-19, enrolled during active disease. Sequences were obtained from peripheral blood. Here the CDR3 reads CASSLGLAGGRRETQYF. DNA of the CDR3: TGTGCCAGCAGCTTGGGGCTAGCGGGGGGGCGGAGAGAGACCCAGTACTTC.